This is a list of T cell receptor beta chains from one sample in a study of T cells in Graves' hyperthyroidism and ophthalmopathy. TCRdb itself ran the multiplex PCR reads through MiXCR, one entry per CDR3 protein. The table lists 45,000 to 60,000 distinct CDR3 sequences, 40% to 55% of them singletons. Sequencing input: blood. All receptors come from a woman in her twenties or thirties with Graves' ophthalmopathy. Each CDR3 is given with its conserved first and last residue. Fields, in order: D gene, V gene, J gene, clone size, CDR3 protein, CDR3 DNA. The D gene is left open where the match is weak. Only some rows state a clone size, as once, few, many or a class for expanded clones.

D: .
V: TRBV2
J: TRBJ1-1
size: many
CDR3: CASLLEGGVNTEAFF
DNA: TGTGCCAGCCTGTTGGAGGGAGGCGTGAACACTGAAGCTTTCTTT

D: .
V: TRBV11-2
J: TRBJ2-3
size: .
CDR3: CASSIVGGLADTQYF
DNA: TGTGCCAGCAGCATAGTGGGAGGCCTCGCAGATACGCAGTATTTT

D: .
V: TRBV10-3
J: TRBJ2-1
size: .
CDR3: CAISGWVADSYNEQFF
DNA: TGTGCCATCAGTGGGTGGGTAGCGGATTCCTACAATGAGCAGTTCTTC

D: .
V: TRBV25-1
J: TRBJ1-1
size: many
CDR3: CASSEQGTAAFF
DNA: TGTGCCAGCAGTGAACAGGGCACTGCAGCTTTCTTT

D: .
V: TRBV30
J: TRBJ1-5
size: few
CDR3: CAWSPLGNSNQPQHF
DNA: TGTGCCTGGAGTCCCCTCGGCAATAGCAATCAGCCCCAGCATTTT

D: .
V: TRBV20-1
J: TRBJ2-5
size: .
CDR3: CSARDSTPGSQETQYF
DNA: TGCAGTGCTAGAGACTCGACCCCAGGGAGCCAAGAGACCCAGTACTTC

D: .
V: TRBV5-6
J: TRBJ1-1
size: .
CDR3: CASSPDGRNTEAFF
DNA: TGTGCCAGCAGCCCGGACGGGAGGAACACTGAAGCTTTCTTT

D: .
V: TRBV28
J: TRBJ1-5
size: few
CDR3: CASRWSDQPQHF
DNA: TGTGCCAGCCGTTGGAGCGATCAGCCCCAGCATTTT

D: .
V: TRBV20-1
J: TRBJ2-7
size: .
CDR3: CSASLSGTISYEQYF
DNA: TGCAGTGCTAGCTTATCCGGGACAATTTCCTACGAGCAGTACTTC

D: TRBD1
V: TRBV5-6
J: TRBJ2-7
size: many
CDR3: CASSPRDRGGVEQYF
DNA: TGTGCCAGCAGCCCCCGGGACAGGGGTGGGGTCGAGCAGTACTTC

D: TRBD1
V: TRBV6-5
J: TRBJ1-6
size: many
CDR3: CASSGRGNSPLHF
DNA: TGTGCCAGCAGTGGCAGGGGGAATTCACCCCTCCACTTT

D: TRBD1
V: TRBV2
J: TRBJ1-5
size: large
CDR3: CASSVHRGAGQPQHF
DNA: TGTGCCAGCAGTGTACACAGGGGAGCAGGGCAGCCCCAGCATTTT

D: .
V: TRBV6-5
J: TRBJ2-5
size: many
CDR3: CASSYSFQVVWETQYF
DNA: TGTGCCAGCAGTTACTCGTTCCAGGTGGTTTGGGAGACCCAGTACTTC

D: TRBD1
V: TRBV3-1
J: TRBJ1-4
size: few
CDR3: CASSPQQGTGEKLFF
DNA: TGTGCCAGCAGCCCGCAACAGGGGACGGGAGAAAAACTGTTTTTT

D: .
V: TRBV5-6
J: TRBJ1-4
size: once
CDR3: CASSSPVGEYTDEKLFF
DNA: TGTGCCAGCAGCTCCCCCGTGGGAGAGTACACAGATGAAAAACTGTTTTTT

D: TRBD1
V: TRBV5-1
J: TRBJ1-2
size: .
CDR3: CASSPPGQGGSGYSF
DNA: TGCGCCAGCAGCCCCCCGGGACAGGGAGGTAGCGGCTACAGCTTC

D: TRBD2
V: TRBV7-3
J: TRBJ2-1
size: .
CDR3: CASSLTSGGGVEQFF
DNA: TGTGCCAGCAGCTTGACTAGCGGGGGGGGCGTGGAGCAGTTCTTC

D: TRBD2
V: TRBV12-3/TRBV12-4
J: TRBJ2-5
size: few
CDR3: CASSLGGVGLQETQYF
DNA: TGTGCCAGCAGTCTCGGGGGGGTGGGACTCCAAGAGACCCAGTACTTC